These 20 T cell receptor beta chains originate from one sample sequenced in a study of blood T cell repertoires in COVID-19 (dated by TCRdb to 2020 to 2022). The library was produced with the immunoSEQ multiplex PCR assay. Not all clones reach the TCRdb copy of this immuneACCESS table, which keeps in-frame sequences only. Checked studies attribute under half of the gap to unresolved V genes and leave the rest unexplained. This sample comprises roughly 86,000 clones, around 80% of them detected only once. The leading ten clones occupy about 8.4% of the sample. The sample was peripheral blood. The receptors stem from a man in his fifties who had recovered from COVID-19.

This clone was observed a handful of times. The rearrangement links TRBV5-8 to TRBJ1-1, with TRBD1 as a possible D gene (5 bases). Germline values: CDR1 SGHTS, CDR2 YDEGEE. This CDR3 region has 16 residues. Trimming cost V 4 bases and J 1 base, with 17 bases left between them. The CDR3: CASSPPAGKPNTEAFF. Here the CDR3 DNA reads TGTGCCAGCAGCCCTCCGGCAGGGAAGCCGAACACTGAAGCTTTCTTT. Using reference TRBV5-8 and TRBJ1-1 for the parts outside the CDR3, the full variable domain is EAGVTQSPTHLIKTRGQQATLRCSPISGHTSVYWYQQALGLGLQFLLWYDEGEERNRGNFPPRFSGRQFPNYSSELNVNALELEDSALYLCASSPPAGKPNTEAFFGQGTRLTVV.

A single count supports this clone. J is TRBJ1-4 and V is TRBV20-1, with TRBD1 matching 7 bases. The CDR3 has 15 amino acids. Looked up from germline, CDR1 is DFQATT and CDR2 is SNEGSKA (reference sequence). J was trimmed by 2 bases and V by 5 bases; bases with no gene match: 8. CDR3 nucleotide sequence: TGCAGTGCTGGTGAGGGGGCGGTTACTAATGAAAAACTGTTTTTT. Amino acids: CSAGEGAVTNEKLFF.

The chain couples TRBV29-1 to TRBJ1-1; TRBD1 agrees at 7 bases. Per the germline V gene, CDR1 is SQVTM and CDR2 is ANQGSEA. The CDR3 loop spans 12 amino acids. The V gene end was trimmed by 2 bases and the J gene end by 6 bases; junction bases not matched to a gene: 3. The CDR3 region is CSVESQGAEAFF. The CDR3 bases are TGCAGCGTTGAATCGCAGGGGGCTGAAGCTTTCTTT.

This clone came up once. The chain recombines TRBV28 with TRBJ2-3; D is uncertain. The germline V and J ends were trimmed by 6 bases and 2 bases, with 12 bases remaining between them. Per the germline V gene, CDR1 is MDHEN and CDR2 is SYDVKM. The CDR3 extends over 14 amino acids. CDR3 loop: CASSPTRNTDTQYF. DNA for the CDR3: TGTGCCAGCAGCCCAACGCGTAACACAGATACGCAGTATTTT.

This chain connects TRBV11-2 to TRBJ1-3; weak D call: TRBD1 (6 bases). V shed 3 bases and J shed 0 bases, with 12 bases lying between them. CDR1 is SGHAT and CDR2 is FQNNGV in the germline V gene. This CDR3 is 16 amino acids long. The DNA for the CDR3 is TGTGCCAGCAGCTTTGGGGGCAGCAGCTCTGGAAACACCATATATTTT. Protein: CASSFGGSSSGNTIYF.

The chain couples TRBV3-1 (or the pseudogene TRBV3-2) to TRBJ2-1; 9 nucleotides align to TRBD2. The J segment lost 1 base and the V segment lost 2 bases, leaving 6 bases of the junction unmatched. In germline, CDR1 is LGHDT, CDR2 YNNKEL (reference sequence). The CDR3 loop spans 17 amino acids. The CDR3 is CASSQRGGLASYNEQFF. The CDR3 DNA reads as TGTGCCAGCAGCCAAAGGGGGGGACTAGCATCCTACAATGAGCAGTTCTTC.

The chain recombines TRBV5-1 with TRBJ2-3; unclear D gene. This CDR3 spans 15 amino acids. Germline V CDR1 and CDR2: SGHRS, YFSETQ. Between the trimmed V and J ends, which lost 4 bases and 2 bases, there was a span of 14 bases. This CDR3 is CASSPTRSTTDTQYF. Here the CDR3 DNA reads TGCGCCAGCAGCCCTACACGGAGTACCACAGATACGCAGTATTTT.

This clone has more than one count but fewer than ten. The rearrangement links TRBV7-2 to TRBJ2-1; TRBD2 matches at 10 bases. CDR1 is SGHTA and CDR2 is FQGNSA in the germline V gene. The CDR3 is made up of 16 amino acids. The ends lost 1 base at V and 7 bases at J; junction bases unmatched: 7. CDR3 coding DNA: TGTGCCAGCAGCTTAGATACCAGACTAGCGGGTAATGAGCAGTTCTTC. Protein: CASSLDTRLAGNEQFF.

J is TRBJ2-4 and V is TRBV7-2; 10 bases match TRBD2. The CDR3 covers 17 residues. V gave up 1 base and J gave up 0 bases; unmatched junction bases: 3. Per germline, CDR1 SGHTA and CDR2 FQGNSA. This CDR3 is CASSLGSGRAAKNIQYF. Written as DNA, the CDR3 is TGTGCCAGCAGCTTAGGGAGCGGGAGGGCAGCCAAAAACATTCAGTACTTC.

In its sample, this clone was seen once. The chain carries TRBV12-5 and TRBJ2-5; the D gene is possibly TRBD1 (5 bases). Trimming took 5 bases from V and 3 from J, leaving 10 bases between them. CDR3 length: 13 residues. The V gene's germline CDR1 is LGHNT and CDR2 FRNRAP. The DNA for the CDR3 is TGTGCTAGTGGTCTGGACACTAAAGAGACCCAGTACTTC. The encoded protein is CASGLDTKETQYF. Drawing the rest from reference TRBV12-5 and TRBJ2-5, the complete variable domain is DARVTQTPRHKVTEMGQEVTMRCQPILGHNTVFWYRQTMMQGLELLAYFRNRAPLDDSGMPKDRFSAEMPDATLATLKIQPSEPRDSAVYFCASGLDTKETQYFGPGTRLLVL.

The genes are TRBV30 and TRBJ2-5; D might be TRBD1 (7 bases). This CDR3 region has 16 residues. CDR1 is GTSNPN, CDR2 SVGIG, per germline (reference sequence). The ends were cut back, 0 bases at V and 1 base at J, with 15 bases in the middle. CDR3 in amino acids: CAWSVRRGQTQETQYF. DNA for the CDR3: TGTGCCTGGAGTGTACGGCGGGGACAGACCCAAGAGACCCAGTACTTC.

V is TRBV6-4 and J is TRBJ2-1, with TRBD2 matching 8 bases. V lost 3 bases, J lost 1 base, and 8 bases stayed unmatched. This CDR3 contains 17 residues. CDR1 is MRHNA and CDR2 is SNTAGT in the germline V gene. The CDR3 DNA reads TGTGCCAGCAGTGAGTTCGAGCGCGGGGGGTCCTACAATGAGCAGTTCTTC. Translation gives CASSEFERGGSYNEQFF.

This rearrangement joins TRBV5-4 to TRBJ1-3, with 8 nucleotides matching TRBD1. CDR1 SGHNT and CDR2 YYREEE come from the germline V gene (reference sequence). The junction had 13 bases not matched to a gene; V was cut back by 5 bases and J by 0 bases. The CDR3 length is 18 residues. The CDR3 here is CASSSGTGYSVSGNTIYF. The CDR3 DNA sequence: TGTGCCAGCAGTTCCGGGACAGGTTACTCGGTCTCTGGAAACACCATATATTTT.

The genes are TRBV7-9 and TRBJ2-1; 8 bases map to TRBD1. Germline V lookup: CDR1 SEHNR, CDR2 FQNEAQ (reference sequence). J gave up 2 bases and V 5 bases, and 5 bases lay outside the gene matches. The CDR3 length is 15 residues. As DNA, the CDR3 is TGTGCCAGCAGCGGTGGGACAGGAGCCTACAATGAGCAGTTCTTC. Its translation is CASSGGTGAYNEQFF.

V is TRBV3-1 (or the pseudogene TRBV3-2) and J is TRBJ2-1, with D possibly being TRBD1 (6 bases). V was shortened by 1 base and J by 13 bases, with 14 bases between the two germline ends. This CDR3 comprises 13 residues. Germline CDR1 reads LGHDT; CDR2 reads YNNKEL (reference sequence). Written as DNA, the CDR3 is TGTGCCAGCAGCCAAGTAAGACAGGACCAACAGTTCTTC. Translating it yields CASSQVRQDQQFF.

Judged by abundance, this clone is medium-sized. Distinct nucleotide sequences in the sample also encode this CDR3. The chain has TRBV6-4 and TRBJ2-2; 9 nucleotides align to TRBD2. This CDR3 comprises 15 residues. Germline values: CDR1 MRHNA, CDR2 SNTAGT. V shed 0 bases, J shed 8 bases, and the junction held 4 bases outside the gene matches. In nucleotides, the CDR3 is TGTGCCAGCAGTGACTCGGCGGGAGGGCCGGGGGAGCTGTTTTTT. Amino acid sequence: CASSDSAGGPGELFF.

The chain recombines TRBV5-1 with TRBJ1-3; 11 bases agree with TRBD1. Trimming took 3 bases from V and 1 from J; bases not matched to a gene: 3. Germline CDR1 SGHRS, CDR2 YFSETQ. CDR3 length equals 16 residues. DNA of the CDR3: TGCGCCAGCAGCTCCGGGACAGGGGGATCTGGAAACACCATATATTTT. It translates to CASSSGTGGSGNTIYF. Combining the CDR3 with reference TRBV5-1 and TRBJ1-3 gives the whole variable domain KAGVTQTPRYLIKTRGQQVTLSCSPISGHRSVSWYQQTPGQGLQFLFEYFSETQRNKGNFPGRFSGRQFSNSRSEMNVSTLELGDSALYLCASSSGTGGSGNTIYFGEGSWLTVV.

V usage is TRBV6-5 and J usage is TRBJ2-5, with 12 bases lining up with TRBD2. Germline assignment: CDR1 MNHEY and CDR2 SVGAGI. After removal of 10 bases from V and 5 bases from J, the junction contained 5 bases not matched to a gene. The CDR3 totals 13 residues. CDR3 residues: CATRLAGDETQYF. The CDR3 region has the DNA TGTGCCACCAGACTAGCGGGAGACGAGACCCAGTACTTC.

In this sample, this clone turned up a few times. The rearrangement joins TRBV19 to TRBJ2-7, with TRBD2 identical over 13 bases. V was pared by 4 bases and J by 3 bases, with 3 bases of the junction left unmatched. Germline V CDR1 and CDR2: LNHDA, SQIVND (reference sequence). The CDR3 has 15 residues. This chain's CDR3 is CASSRGTSGIYEQYF. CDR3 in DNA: TGTGCCAGTAGTAGAGGGACTAGCGGGATCTACGAGCAGTACTTC.

CDR3 in amino acids: CASSLGGLGAQETQYF. CDR3 nucleotides: TGTGCCAGCAGCCTGGGCGGACTAGGAGCCCAAGAGACCCAGTACTTC. The rearrangement joins TRBV5-4 to TRBJ2-5; TRBD2 matches 7 bases. With 4 bases clipped from V and 1 base from J, the junction kept 10 bases outside the gene matches. The germline V gene encodes CDR1 SGHNT and CDR2 YYREEE (reference sequence). This CDR3 comprises 16 residues.